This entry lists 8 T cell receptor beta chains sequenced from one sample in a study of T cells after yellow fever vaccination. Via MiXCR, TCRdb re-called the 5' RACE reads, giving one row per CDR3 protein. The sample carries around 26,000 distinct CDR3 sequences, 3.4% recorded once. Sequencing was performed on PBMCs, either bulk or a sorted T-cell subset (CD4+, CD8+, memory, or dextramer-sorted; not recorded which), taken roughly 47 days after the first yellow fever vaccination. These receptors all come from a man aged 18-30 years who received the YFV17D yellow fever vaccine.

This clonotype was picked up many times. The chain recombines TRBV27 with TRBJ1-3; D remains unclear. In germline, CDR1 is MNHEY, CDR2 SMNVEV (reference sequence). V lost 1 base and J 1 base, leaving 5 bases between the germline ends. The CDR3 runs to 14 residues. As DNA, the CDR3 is TGTGCCAGCAGTTTATTAGGATCTGGAAACACCATATATTTT. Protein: CASSLLGSGNTIYF.

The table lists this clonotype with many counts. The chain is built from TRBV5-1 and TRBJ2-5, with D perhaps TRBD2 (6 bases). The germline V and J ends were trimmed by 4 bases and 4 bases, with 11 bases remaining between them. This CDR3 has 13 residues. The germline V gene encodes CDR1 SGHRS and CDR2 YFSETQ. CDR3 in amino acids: CASSPVGGETQYF. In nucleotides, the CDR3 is TGCGCCAGCAGCCCGGTGGGAGGAGAGACCCAGTACTTC.

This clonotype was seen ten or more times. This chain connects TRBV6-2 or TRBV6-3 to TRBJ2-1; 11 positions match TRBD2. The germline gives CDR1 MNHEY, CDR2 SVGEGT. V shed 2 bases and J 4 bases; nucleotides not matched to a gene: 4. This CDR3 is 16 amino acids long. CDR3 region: CASSYLAGGIYNEQFF. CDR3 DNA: TGTGCCAGCAGTTACCTAGCGGGGGGTATATACAATGAGCAGTTCTTC.

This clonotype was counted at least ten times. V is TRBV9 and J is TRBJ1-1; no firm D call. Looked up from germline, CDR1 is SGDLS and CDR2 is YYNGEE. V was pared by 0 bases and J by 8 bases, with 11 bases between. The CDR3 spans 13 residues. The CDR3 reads CASSVVVGKEAFF. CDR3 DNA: TGTGCCAGCAGCGTAGTGGTCGGGAAGGAAGCTTTCTTT.

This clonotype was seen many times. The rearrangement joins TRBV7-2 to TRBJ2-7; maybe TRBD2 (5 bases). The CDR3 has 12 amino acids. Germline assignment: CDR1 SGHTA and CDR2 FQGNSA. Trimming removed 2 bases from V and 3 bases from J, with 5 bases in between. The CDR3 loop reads CASSLRGYEQYF. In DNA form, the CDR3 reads TGTGCCAGCAGCTTACGGGGCTACGAGCAGTACTTC. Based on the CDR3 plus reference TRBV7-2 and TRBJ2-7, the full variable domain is GAGVSQSPSNKVTEKGKDVELRCDPISGHTALYWYRQSLGQGLEFLIYFQGNSAPDKSGLPSDRFSAERTGGSVSTLTIQRTQQEDSAVYLCASSLRGYEQYFGPGTRLTVT.

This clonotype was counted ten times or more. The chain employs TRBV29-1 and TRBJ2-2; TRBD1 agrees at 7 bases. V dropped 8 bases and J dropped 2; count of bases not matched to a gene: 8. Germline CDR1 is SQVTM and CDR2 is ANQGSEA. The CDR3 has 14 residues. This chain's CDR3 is CSLRQGDNTGELFF. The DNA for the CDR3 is TGCAGCTTAAGACAGGGTGATAACACCGGGGAGCTGTTTTTT.

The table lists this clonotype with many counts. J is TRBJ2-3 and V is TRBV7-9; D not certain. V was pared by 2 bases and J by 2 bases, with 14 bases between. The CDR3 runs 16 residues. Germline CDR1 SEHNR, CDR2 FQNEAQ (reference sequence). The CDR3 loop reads CASSLLTLVYTDTQYF. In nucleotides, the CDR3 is TGTGCCAGCAGCTTACTGACACTCGTTTACACAGATACGCAGTATTTT.

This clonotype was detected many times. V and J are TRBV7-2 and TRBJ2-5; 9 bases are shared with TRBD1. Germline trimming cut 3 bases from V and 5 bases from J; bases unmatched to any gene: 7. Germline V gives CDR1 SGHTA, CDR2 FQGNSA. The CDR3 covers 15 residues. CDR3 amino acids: CASSFNRGPGETQYF. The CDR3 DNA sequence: TGTGCCAGCAGCTTCAACAGGGGGCCAGGGGAGACCCAGTACTTC.